This T cell receptor (beta chain) comes out of a study of cytomegalovirus exposure and HLA in healthy donors. The V end was cut by 3 bases, the J end by 5 bases, with 11 bases between. CDR3 length: 14 amino acids. The germline V gene encodes CDR1 SGHAT and CDR2 FQNNGV. The PCR made use of 60 Vbeta and 13 Jbeta primers. Method: immunoSEQ multiplex PCR; TCRdb's copy keeps in-frame clones and lacks some. The table has some 140,000 clones, about 85% seen once. The receptor was isolated from a woman aged 30 to 39 in good health and CMV-seropositive. The material sequenced was PBMCs. This chain joins TRBV11-2 and TRBJ1-5; no definite D call. The CDR3 DNA sequence: TGTGCCAGCAGCTTTGGTGGGCCTTATCAGCCCCAGCATTTT. The encoded protein is CASSFGGPYQPQHF.